The 18 T cell receptor beta chains in this list originate from one sample, sequenced in a study of blood T cell repertoires in COVID-19. Produced via immunoSEQ multiplex PCR; TCRdb's table is partial and in-frame only. The data hold roughly 100,000 clones, with about 86% observed a single time. Sequenced input: peripheral blood. Receptors were obtained from a man of 80 years or more with acute or convalescent COVID-19.

V is TRBV5-1 and J is TRBJ2-3, with TRBD2 identical over 11 bases. With V trimmed by 4 bases and J by 6 bases, 7 bases remained unmatched. Germline CDR1 and CDR2: SGHRS and YFSETQ. The CDR3 sequence is 15 residues long. CDR3 loop: CASSQTLAGEDTQYF. The CDR3 DNA sequence: TGCGCCAGCAGCCAGACACTAGCGGGAGAGGATACGCAGTATTTT.

The chain employs TRBV5-5 and TRBJ1-1; tentative D call: TRBD1 (5 bases). V lost 9 bases to trimming and J lost 5 bases, with 17 bases between them. The germline CDR1 and CDR2 sequences are SGHKS and YYEKEE (reference sequence). There are 13 residues in the CDR3. CDR3 nucleotide sequence: TGTGCCACCAACATGGGGGGTTCGACTGAAGCTTTCTTT. Its protein product is CATNMGGSTEAFF.

As to this clone: The identical CDR3 is also encoded by other nucleotide sequences in the sample. The rearrangement links TRBV18 to TRBJ1-1; D ambiguous. The length of the CDR3 is 13 residues. Trimming took off 1 base at V and 1 base at J, with 4 bases between the two ends. The germline V gene has CDR1 KGHSH and CDR2 LQKENI. In nucleotides, the CDR3 is TGTGCCAGCTCACCACGGCAGAACACTGAAGCTTTCTTT. Residues: CASSPRQNTEAFF.

The chain combines TRBV5-1 with TRBJ2-7, with 8 bases aligning to TRBD2. Per germline, CDR1 SGHRS and CDR2 YFSETQ. J was trimmed by 2 bases and V by 4 bases; bases with no gene match: 5. The CDR3 loop spans 14 amino acids. The CDR3 coding sequence is TGCGCCAGCAGCCCAAGCGGGAGTCCCTACGAGCAGTACTTC. Translated: CASSPSGSPYEQYF.

V and J are TRBV7-2 and TRBJ2-7, with a weak D call TRBD2 (6 bases). This CDR3 spans 16 amino acids. The V end lost 5 bases, the J end lost 2 bases, and 19 bases lay between the germline ends. CDR1 and CDR2 (germline): SGHTA, FQGNSA. The CDR3 sequence: CASSPLFGGPAYEQYF. CDR3 sequence (DNA): TGTGCCAGCAGCCCACTTTTCGGGGGACCTGCCTACGAGCAGTACTTC.

This chain joins TRBV28 and TRBJ1-1; D is perhaps TRBD1 (6 bases). The CDR3 runs 15 residues. Trimming stripped 7 bases from V and 0 bases from J, with 15 bases between. Germline CDR1 reads MDHEN; CDR2 reads SYDVKM. CDR3 protein: CASTLQQGMNTEAFF. CDR3 in DNA: TGTGCCAGCACCTTACAGCAGGGGATGAACACTGAAGCTTTCTTT.

The chain recombines TRBV5-1 with TRBJ2-3; possible D gene TRBD1, 5 bases. V was pared by 2 bases and J by 1 base, with 5 bases between. The CDR3 totals 13 residues. Looked up from germline, CDR1 is SGHRS and CDR2 is YFSETQ. This chain's CDR3 is CASSLQGTDTQYF. CDR3 DNA: TGCGCCAGCAGCTTACAGGGCACAGATACGCAGTATTTT.

The chain recombines TRBV6-5 with TRBJ2-7, with D maybe TRBD1 (5 bases). CDR3 length: 13 residues. V dropped 0 bases and J dropped 6 bases, with 9 bases sitting between them. Germline values: CDR1 MNHEY, CDR2 SVGAGI. CDR3: CASSYSDKGEQYF. Written as DNA, the CDR3 is TGTGCCAGCAGTTACTCGGACAAGGGCGAGCAGTACTTC.

The V and J genes are TRBV28 and TRBJ2-5, with a possible D match to TRBD2 (5 bases). Deletions cut 5 bases from V and 8 bases from J, with 12 bases between. This CDR3 spans 12 amino acids. Germline CDR1 is MDHEN and CDR2 is SYDVKM. The CDR3 protein is CASSGDSGTQYF. Here the CDR3 DNA reads TGTGCCAGCAGTGGGGATTCGGGAACCCAGTACTTC.

The CDR3 bases are TGTGCCAGTCAGGACAGGGTCTACGAGCAGTACTTC. This gives the protein CASQDRVYEQYF. This chain joins TRBV6-5 and TRBJ2-7, with 8 bases fitting TRBD1. Losses at the gene ends were 9 bases for V and 3 bases for J; bases not matched to a gene: 4. The CDR3 runs to 12 residues. Germline lookup yields CDR1 MNHEY and CDR2 SVGAGI.

This clone was observed once. Other DNA sequences in this specimen translate into the identical CDR3. This rearrangement joins TRBV18 to TRBJ1-4; 9 bases line up with TRBD1. Germline values: CDR1 KGHSH, CDR2 LQKENI. The CDR3 covers 14 residues. V trimming: 2 bases; J trimming: 6 bases; junction bases outside the gene matches: 1. The CDR3: CASSPGQGHEKLFF. CDR3 in DNA: TGTGCCAGCTCACCAGGACAGGGGCATGAAAAACTGTTTTTT. Using reference TRBV18 and TRBJ1-4 for the parts outside the CDR3, the full variable domain is NAGVMQNPRHLVRRRGQEARLRCSPMKGHSHVYWYRQLPEEGLKFMVYLQKENIIDESGMPKERFSAEFPKEGPSILRIQQVVRGDSAAYFCASSPGQGHEKLFFGSGTQLSVL.

V usage is TRBV7-8 and J usage is TRBJ1-2, with TRBD1 matching 7 bases. Trimming at V came to 1 base and at J to 2 bases, leaving 4 bases not matched to a gene. CDR3 size: 15 residues. In germline, CDR1 is SGHVS, CDR2 FQNEAQ. The CDR3 here is CASSLERGLNYGYTF. In nucleotides, the CDR3 is TGTGCCAGCAGCTTAGAAAGGGGGCTGAACTATGGCTACACCTTC.

The chain's CDR3 is CATSDGTQYQETQYF. CDR3 nucleotides: TGTGCCACCAGTGATGGGACTCAGTACCAAGAGACCCAGTACTTC. The rearrangement uses TRBV24-1 and TRBJ2-5; D is possibly TRBD2 (6 bases). The CDR3 extends over 15 amino acids. Germline-derived CDR1 and CDR2 are KGHDR and SFDVKD. V lost 3 bases and J lost 0, with 10 bases in between.

The chain couples TRBV19 to TRBJ2-2; no clear D. Germline CDR1 and CDR2: LNHDA and SQIVND (reference sequence). V lost 5 bases to trimming and J lost 1 base, with 8 bases between them. CDR3 length equals 14 residues. In DNA, the CDR3 is TGTGCCAGTAGTCCCCACAGGAACACCGGGGAGCTGTTTTTT. Amino acids: CASSPHRNTGELFF.

This clone appeared a few times. The chain recombines TRBV5-1 with TRBJ2-1, with D tentatively TRBD2 (5 bases). The CDR3 loop spans 16 amino acids. Germline CDR1 is SGHRS and CDR2 is YFSETQ. V dropped 6 bases and J dropped 1 base, with 17 bases sitting between them. Here the CDR3 reads CASTSSGNPSYNEQFF. Written as DNA, the CDR3 is TGCGCCAGCACCTCATCCGGGAACCCTTCCTACAATGAGCAGTTCTTC.

The V and J genes are TRBV29-1 and TRBJ2-1, with 12 bases lining up with TRBD2. The germline V gene has CDR1 SQVTM and CDR2 ANQGSEA. V trimming: 6 bases; J trimming: 0 bases; junction bases outside the gene matches: 9. The CDR3 sequence is 17 residues long. The CDR3 region has the DNA TGCAGCGTGTCTTGGCTAGCGGGAGGGGTCTCCTACAATGAGCAGTTCTTC. It codes for CSVSWLAGGVSYNEQFF.

The chain joins TRBV30 to TRBJ2-5; tentatively, D is TRBD2 (5 bases). V lost 3 bases to trimming and J lost 1 base, with 15 bases between them. The CDR3 length is 15 residues. The germline CDR1 and CDR2 sequences are GTSNPN and SVGIG (reference sequence). CDR3 loop: CAWSSIGVSQETQYF. CDR3 in DNA: TGTGCCTGGAGCTCGATCGGGGTTAGCCAAGAGACCCAGTACTTC.

The rearrangement links TRBV7-3 to TRBJ2-3; TRBD1 agrees at 10 bases. Trimming removed 5 bases from V and 3 bases from J; junction bases left unmatched: 8. CDR1 and CDR2 (germline): SGHTA, FQGTGA. The CDR3 is made up of 16 amino acids. DNA for the CDR3: TGTGCCAGCAGCCCTAAGACAGGGGGCAGGACAGATACGCAGTATTTT. Protein sequence: CASSPKTGGRTDTQYF. Together with reference TRBV7-3 and TRBJ2-3, the CDR3 gives the full variable domain: GAGVSQTPSNKVTEKGKYVELRCDPISGHTALYWYRQSLGQGPEFLIYFQGTGAADDSGLPNDRFFAVRPEGSVSTLKIQRTERGDSAVYLCASSPKTGGRTDTQYFGPGTRLTVL.